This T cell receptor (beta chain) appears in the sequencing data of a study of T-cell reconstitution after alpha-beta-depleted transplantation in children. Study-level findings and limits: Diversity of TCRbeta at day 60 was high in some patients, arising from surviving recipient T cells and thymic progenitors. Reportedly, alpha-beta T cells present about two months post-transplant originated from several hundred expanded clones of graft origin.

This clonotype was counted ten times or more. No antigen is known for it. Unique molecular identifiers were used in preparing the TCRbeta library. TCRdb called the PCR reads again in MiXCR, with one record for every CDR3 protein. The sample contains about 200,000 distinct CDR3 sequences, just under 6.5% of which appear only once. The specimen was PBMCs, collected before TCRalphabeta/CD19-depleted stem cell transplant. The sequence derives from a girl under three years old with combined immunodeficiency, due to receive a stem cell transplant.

CDR3 region: CAASGGRIPANEQFF. CDR3 DNA sequence: TGCGCGGCTAGCGGGGGTAGGATTCCGGCCAATGAGCAGTTCTTC. The chain joins TRBV29-1 to TRBJ2-1, with 10 positions matching TRBD2. Looked up from germline, CDR1 is SQVTM and CDR2 is ANQGSEA. CDR3 length: 15 amino acids.